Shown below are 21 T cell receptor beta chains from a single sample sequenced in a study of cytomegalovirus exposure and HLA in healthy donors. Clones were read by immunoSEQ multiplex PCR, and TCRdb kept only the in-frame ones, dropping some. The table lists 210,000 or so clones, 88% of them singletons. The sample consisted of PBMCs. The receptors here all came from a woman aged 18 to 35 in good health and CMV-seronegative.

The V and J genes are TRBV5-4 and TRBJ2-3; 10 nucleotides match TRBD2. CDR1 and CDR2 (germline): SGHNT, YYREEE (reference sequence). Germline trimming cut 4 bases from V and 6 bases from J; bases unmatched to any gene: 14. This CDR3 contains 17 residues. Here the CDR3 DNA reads TGTGCCAGCAGCGCCCCGCCGGTAGCGGGGGGACCCGATACGCAGTATTTT. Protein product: CASSAPPVAGGPDTQYF.

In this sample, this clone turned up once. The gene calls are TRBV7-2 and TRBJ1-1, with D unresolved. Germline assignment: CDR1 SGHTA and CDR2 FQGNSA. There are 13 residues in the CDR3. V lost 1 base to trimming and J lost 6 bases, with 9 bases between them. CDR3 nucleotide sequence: TGTGCCAGCAGCTTAGATGGCCTTTCTGAAGCTTTCTTT. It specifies CASSLDGLSEAFF.

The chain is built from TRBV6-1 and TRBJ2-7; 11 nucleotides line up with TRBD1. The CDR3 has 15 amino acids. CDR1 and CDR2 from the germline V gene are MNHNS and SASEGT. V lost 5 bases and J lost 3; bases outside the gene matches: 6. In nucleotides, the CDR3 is TGTGCCAGCAGTAAATCCGGGACAGGGGGCTACGAGCAGTACTTC. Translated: CASSKSGTGGYEQYF.

CDR3 residues: CASSQERMGLAGVTDTQYF. The CDR3 nucleotides read TGCGCCAGCAGCCAAGAACGAATGGGACTAGCGGGAGTAACAGATACGCAGTATTTT. The V and J genes are TRBV4-3 and TRBJ2-3; 14 bases match TRBD2. The V gene end was trimmed by 0 bases and the J gene end by 3 bases; junction bases not matched to a gene: 8. Looked up from germline, CDR1 is LGHNA and CDR2 is YSLEER. The CDR3 loop spans 19 amino acids.

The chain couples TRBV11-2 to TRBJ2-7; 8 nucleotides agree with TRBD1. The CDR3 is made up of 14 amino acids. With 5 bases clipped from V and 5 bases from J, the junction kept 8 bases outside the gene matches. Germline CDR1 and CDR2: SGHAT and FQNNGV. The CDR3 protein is CASSPETGEDEQYF. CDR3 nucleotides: TGTGCCAGCAGCCCCGAGACAGGGGAGGACGAGCAGTACTTC.

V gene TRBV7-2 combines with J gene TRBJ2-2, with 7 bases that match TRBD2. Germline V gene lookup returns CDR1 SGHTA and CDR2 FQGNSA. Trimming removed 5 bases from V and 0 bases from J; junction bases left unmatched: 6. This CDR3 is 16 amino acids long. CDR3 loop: CASSLSGTTNTGELFF. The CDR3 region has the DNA TGTGCCAGCAGCCTCTCCGGGACTACGAACACCGGGGAGCTGTTTTTT.

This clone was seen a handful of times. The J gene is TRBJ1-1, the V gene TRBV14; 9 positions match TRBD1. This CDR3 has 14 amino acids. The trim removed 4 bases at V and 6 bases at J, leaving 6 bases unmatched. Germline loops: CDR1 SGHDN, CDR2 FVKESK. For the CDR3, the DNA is TGTGCCAGCAGCCCGGGACAGGGAGCGCCTGAAGCTTTCTTT. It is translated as CASSPGQGAPEAFF.

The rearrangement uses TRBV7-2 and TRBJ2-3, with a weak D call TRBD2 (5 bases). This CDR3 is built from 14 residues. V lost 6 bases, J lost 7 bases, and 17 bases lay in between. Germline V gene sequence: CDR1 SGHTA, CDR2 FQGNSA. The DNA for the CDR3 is TGTGCCAGCAGTAATTGGAGGATTACGTATACGCAGTATTTT. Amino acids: CASSNWRITYTQYF.

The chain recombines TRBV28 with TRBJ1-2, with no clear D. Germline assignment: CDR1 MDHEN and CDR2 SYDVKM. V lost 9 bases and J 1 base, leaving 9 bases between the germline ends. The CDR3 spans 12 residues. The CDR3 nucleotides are TGTGCCAGTACGGGAATTAACTATGGCTACACCTTC. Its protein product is CASTGINYGYTF.

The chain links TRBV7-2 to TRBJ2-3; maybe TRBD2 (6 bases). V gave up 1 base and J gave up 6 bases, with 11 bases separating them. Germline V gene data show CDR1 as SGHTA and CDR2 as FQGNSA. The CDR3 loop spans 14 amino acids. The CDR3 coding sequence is TGTGCCAGCAGCTTAGGGAGGGCGGGTGATACGCAGTATTTT. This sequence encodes CASSLGRAGDTQYF.

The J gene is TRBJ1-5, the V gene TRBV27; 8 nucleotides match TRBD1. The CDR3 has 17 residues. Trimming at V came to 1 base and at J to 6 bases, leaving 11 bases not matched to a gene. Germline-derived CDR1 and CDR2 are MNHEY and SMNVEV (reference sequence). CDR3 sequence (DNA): TGTGCCAGCAGTTTATACCCCCCCGGACAGGGTGGTCAGCCCCAGCATTTT. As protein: CASSLYPPGQGGQPQHF.

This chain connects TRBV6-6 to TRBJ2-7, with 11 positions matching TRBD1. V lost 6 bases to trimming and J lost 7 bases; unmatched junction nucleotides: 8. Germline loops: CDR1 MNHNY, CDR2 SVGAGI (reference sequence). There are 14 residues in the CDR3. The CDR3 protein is CASSHGQGAGEQYF. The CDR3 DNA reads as TGTGCCAGCAGCCACGGACAGGGGGCCGGGGAGCAGTACTTC.

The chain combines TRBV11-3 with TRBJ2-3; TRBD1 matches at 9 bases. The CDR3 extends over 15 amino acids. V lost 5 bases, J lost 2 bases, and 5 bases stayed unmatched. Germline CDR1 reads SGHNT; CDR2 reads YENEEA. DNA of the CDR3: TGTGCCAGCAGCGGCAGGACAGGGGACACAGATACGCAGTATTTT. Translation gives CASSGRTGDTDTQYF.

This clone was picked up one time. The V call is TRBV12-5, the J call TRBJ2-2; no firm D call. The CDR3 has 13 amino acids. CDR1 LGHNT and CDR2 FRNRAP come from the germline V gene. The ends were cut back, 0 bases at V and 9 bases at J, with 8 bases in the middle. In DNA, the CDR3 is TGTGCTAGTGGTTTGGTCCAGTCCCGGGAGCTGTTTTTT. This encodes CASGLVQSRELFF. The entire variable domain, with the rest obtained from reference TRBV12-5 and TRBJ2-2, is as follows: DARVTQTPRHKVTEMGQEVTMRCQPILGHNTVFWYRQTMMQGLELLAYFRNRAPLDDSGMPKDRFSAEMPDATLATLKIQPSEPRDSAVYFCASGLVQSRELFFGEGSRLTVL.

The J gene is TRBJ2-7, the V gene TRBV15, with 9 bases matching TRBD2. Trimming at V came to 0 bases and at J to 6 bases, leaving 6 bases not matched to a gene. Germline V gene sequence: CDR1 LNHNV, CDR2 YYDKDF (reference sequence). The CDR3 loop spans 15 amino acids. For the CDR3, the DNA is TGTGCCACCAGCAGAGATGGTGGCGGGAGGGCCGAGCAGTACTTC. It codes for CATSRDGGGRAEQYF. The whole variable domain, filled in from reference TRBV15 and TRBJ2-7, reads DAMVIQNPRYQVTQFGKPVTLSCSQTLNHNVMYWYQQKSSQAPKLLFHYYDKDFNNEADTPDNFQSRRPNTSFCFLDIRSPGLGDTAMYLCATSRDGGGRAEQYFGPGTRLTVT.

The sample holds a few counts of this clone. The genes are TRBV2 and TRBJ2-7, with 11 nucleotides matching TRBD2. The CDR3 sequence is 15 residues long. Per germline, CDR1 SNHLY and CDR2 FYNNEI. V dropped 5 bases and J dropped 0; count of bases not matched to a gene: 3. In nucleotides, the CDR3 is TGTGCCAGCAGTTCCGGGACTAGCGGCTCCTACGAGCAGTACTTC. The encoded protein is CASSSGTSGSYEQYF.

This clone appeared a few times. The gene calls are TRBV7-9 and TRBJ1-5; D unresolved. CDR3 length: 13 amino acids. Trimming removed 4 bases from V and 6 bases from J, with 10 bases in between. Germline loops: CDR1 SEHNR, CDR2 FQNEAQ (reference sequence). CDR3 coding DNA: TGTGCCAGCAGCTCGTCTACGGGTCAGCCCCAGCATTTT. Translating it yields CASSSSTGQPQHF.

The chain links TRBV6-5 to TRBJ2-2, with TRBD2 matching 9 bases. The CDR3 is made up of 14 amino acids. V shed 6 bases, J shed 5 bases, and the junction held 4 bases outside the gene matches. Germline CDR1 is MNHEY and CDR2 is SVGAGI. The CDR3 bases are TGTGCCAGCAGGCAGGGACTAGCAACCGGGGAGCTGTTTTTT. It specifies CASRQGLATGELFF.

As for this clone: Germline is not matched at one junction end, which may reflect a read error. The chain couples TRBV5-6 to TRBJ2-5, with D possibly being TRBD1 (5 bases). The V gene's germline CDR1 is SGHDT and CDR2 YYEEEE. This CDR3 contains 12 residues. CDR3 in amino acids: CASSLLTVPKHF. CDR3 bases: TGTGCCAGCAGCTTGTTGACAGTCCCGAAACACTTC.

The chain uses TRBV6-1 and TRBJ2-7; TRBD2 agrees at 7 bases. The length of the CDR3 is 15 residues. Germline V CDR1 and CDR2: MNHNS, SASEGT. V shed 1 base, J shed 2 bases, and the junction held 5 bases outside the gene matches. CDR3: CASSEGHGRTYEQYF. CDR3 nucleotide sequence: TGTGCCAGCAGTGAAGGACACGGGAGGACCTACGAGCAGTACTTC.

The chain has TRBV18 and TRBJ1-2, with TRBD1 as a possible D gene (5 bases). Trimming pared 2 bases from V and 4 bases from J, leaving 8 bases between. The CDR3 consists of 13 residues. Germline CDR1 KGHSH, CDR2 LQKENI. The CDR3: CASSPAGVYGYTF. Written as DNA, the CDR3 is TGTGCCAGCTCACCAGCGGGGGTCTATGGCTACACCTTC.